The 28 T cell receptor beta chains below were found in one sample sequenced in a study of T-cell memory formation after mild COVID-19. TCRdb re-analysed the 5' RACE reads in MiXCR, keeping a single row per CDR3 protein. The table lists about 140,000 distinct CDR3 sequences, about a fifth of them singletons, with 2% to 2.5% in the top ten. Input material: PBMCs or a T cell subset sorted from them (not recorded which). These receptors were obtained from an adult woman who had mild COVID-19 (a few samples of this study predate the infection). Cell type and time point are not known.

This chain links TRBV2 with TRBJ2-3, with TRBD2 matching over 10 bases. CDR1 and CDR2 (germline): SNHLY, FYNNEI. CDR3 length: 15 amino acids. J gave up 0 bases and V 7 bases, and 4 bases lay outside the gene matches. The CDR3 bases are TGTGCCAGCAATGTAGCGGGGGGCAGCACAGATACGCAGTATTTT. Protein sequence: CASNVAGGSTDTQYF.

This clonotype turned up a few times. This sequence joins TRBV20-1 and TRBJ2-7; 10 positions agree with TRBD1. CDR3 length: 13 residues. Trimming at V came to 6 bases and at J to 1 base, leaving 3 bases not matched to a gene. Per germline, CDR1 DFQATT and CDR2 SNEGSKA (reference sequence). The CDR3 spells CSAGQGQSYEQYF. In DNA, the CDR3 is TGCAGTGCGGGACAGGGGCAATCCTACGAGCAGTACTTC.

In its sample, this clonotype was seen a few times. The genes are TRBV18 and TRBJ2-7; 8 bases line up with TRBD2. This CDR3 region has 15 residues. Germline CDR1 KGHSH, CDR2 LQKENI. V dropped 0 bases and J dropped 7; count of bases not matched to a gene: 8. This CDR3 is CASSPPGRGGREQYF. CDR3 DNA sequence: TGTGCCAGCTCACCACCCGGACGCGGGGGGCGAGAGCAGTACTTC.

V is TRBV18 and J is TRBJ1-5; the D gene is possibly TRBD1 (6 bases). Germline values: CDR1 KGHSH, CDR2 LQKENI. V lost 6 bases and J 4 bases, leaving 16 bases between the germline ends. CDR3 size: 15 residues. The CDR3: CASSRYTGFNQPQHF. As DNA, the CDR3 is TGTGCCAGCTCCCGCTATACAGGGTTTAATCAGCCCCAGCATTTT.

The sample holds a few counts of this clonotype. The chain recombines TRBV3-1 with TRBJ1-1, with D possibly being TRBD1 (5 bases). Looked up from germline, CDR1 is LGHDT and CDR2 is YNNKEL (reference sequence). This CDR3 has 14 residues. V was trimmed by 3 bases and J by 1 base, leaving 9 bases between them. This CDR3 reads CASSHDSPNTEAFF. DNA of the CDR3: TGTGCCAGCAGCCATGACAGCCCGAACACTGAAGCTTTCTTT.

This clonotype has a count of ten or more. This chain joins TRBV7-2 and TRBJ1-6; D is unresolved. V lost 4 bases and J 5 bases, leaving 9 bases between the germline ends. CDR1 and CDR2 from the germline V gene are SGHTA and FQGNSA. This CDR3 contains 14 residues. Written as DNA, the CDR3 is TGTGCCAGCAGCTGGGGTACAAATAATTCACCCCTCCACTTT. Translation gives CASSWGTNNSPLHF.

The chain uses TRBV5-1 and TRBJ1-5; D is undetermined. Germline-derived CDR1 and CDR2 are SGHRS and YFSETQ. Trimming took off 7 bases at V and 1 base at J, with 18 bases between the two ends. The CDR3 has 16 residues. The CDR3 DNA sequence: TGCGCCAGCCCCGACCCAACCCGGGCGAGCAATCAGCCCCAGCATTTT. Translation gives CASPDPTRASNQPQHF. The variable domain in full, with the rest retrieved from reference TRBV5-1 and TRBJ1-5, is KAGVTQTPRYLIKTRGQQVTLSCSPISGHRSVSWYQQTPGQGLQFLFEYFSETQRNKGNFPGRFSGRQFSNSRSEMNVSTLELGDSALYLCASPDPTRASNQPQHFGDGTRLSIL.

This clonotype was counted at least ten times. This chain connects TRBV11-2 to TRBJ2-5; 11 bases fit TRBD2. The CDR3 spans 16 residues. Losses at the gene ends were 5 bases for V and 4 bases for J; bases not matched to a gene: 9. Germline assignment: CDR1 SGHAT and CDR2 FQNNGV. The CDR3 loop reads CASSTLAGGLGETQYF. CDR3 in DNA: TGTGCCAGCAGCACCTTAGCGGGAGGGCTGGGAGAGACCCAGTACTTC.

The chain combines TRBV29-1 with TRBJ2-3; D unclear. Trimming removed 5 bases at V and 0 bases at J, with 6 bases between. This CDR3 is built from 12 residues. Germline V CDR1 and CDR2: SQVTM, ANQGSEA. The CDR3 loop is CSVTQSTDTQYF. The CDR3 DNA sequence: TGCAGCGTTACGCAAAGCACAGATACGCAGTATTTT.

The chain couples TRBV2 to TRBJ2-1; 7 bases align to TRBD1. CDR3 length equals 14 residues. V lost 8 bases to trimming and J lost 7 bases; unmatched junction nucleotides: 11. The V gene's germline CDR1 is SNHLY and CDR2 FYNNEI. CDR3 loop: CASRPGQPGNEQFF. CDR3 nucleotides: TGTGCCAGCCGCCCGGGACAGCCCGGTAATGAGCAGTTCTTC.

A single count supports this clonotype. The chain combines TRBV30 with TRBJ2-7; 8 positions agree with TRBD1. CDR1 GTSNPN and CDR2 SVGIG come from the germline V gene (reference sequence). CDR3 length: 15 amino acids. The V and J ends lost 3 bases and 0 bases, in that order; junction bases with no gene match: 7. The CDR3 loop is CAWSGRQGISYEQYF. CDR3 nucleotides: TGTGCCTGGAGCGGTCGACAGGGGATCTCCTACGAGCAGTACTTC.

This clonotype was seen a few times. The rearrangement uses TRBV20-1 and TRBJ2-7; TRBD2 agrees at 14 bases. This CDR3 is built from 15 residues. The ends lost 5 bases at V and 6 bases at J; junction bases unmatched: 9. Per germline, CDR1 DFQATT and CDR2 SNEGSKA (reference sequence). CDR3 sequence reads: CSARLAGGPAGEQYF. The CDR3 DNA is TGCAGTGCTCGACTAGCGGGAGGGCCAGCGGGCGAGCAGTACTTC.

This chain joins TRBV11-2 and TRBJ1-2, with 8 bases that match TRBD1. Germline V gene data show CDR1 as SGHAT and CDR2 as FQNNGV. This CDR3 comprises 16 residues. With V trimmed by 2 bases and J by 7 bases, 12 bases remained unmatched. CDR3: CASSLFGNPRGLGYTF. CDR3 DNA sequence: TGTGCCAGCAGCTTATTCGGTAACCCCAGGGGGCTTGGCTACACCTTC. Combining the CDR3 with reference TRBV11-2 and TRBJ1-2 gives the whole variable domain EAGVAQSPRYKIIEKRQSVAFWCNPISGHATLYWYQQILGQGPKLLIQFQNNGVVDDSQLPKDRFSAERLKGVDSTLKIQPAKLEDSAVYLCASSLFGNPRGLGYTFGSGTRLTVV.

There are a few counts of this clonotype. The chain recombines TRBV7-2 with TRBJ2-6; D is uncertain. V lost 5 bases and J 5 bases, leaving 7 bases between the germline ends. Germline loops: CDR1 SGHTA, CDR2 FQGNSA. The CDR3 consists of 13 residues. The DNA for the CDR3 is TGTGCCAGCAGCGGTGTTAGGGCCAACGTCCTGACTTTC. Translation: CASSGVRANVLTF.

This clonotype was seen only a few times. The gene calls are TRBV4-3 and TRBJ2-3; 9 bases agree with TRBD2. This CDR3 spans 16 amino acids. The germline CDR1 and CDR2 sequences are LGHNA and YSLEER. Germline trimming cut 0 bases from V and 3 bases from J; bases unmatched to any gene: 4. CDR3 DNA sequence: TGCGCCAGCAGCCAAGACCTGACTAGCGGAACAGATACGCAGTATTTT. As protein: CASSQDLTSGTDTQYF.

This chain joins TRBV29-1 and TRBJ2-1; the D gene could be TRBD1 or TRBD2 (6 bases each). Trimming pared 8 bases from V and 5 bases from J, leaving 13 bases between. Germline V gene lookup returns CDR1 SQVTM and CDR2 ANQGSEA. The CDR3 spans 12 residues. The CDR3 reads CSTRGVNNEQFF. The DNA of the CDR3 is TGCAGCACGAGGGGGGTCAACAATGAGCAGTTCTTC.

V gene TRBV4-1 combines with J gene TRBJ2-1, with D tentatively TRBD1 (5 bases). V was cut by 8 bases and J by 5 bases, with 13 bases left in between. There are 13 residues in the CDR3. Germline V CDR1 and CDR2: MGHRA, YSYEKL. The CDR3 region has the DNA TGCGCCAGCTTGGGGCGCTTGGACAATGAGCAGTTCTTC. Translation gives CASLGRLDNEQFF.

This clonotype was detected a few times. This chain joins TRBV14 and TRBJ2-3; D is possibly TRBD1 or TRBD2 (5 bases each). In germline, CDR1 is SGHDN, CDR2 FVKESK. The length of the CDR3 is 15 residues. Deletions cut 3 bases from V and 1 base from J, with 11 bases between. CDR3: CASSHWGIGTDTQYF. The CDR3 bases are TGTGCCAGCAGCCACTGGGGGATCGGCACAGATACGCAGTATTTT.

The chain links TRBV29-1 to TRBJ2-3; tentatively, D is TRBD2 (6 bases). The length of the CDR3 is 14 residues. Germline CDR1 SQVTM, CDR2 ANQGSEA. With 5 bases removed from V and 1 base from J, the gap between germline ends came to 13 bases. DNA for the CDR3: TGCAGCGTTCTTGGGGGGTATGGCACAGATACGCAGTATTTT. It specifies CSVLGGYGTDTQYF.

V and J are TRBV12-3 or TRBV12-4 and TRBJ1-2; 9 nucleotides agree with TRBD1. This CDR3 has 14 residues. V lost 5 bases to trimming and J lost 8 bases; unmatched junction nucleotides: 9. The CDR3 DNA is TGTGCCAGCAGTCTCGGCGGGACAGGGAGCGGCTACACCTTC. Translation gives CASSLGGTGSGYTF.

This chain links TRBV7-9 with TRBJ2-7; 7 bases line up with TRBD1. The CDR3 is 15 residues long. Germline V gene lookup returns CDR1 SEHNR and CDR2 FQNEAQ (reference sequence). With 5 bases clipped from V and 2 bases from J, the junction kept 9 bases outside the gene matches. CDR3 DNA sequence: TGTGCCAGCAGCGCACTCGACAGGGACACCTACGAGCAGTACTTC. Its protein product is CASSALDRDTYEQYF.

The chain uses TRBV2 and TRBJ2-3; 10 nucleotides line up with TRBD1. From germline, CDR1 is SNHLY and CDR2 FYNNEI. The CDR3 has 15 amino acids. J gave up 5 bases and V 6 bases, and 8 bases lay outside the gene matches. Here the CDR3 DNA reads TGTGCCAGCAGCCCCGACAGGGGGCGGCAAGATACGCAGTATTTT. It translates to CASSPDRGRQDTQYF.

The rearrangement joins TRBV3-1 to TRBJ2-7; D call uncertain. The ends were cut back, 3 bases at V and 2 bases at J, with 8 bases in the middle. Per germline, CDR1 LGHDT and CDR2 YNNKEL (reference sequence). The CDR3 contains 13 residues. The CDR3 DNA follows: TGTGCCAGCAGCCAGAGGTCTCCCTACGAGCAGTACTTC. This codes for CASSQRSPYEQYF.

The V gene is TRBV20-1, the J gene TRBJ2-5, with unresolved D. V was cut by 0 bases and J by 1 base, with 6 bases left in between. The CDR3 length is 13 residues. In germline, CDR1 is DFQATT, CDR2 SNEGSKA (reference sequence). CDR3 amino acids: CSARDRLQETQYF. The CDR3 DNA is TGCAGTGCTAGAGATCGACTCCAAGAGACCCAGTACTTC.

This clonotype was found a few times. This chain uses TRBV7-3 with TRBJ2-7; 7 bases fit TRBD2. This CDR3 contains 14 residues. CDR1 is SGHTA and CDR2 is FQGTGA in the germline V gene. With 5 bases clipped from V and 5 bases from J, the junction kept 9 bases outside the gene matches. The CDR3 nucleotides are TGTGCCAGCAGCCCAGGTGCGGGAGCCCACGAGCAGTACTTC. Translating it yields CASSPGAGAHEQYF. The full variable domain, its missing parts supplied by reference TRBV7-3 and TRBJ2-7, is GAGVSQTPSNKVTEKGKYVELRCDPISGHTALYWYRQSLGQGPEFLIYFQGTGAADDSGLPNDRFFAVRPEGSVSTLKIQRTERGDSAVYLCASSPGAGAHEQYFGPGTRLTVT.

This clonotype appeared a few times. In nucleotides, the CDR3 is TGTGCCAGCTCTTCGGGAGCCGGGAACACTGAAGCTTTCTTT. This gives the protein CASSSGAGNTEAFF. The rearrangement uses TRBV6-1 and TRBJ1-1; D remains unclear. Trimming left V 8 bases short and J 1 base short, with 14 bases between. CDR1 and CDR2 (germline): MNHNS, SASEGT. The CDR3 is made up of 14 amino acids.

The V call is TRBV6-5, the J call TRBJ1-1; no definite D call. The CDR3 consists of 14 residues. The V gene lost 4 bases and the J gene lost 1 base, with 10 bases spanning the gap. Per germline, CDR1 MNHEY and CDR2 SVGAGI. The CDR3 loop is CASSLGQANTEAFF. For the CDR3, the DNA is TGTGCCAGCAGTTTAGGGCAGGCGAACACTGAAGCTTTCTTT.

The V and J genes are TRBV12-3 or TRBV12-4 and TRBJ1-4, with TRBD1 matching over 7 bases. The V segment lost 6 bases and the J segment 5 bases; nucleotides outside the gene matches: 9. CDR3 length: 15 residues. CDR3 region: CASSLRGQKNEKLFF. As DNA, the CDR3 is TGTGCCAGCAGCCTCCGGGGACAGAAAAATGAAAAACTGTTTTTT.